This T cell receptor (beta chain) was found in a study of T-cell memory formation after mild COVID-19. Overall study: The study found TCR clusters largely donor specific.

V was pared by 1 base and J by 0 bases, with 7 bases of the junction left unmatched. In germline, CDR1 is SGHRS, CDR2 YFSETQ. CDR3 size: 17 residues. This clonotype was detected only a few times. The antigen is unknown. Findings of the study overall: The pre-infection memory compartment contained some responding clones, suggesting cross-reactive memory joined. Later expanders leaned toward CD4+, whereas clones contracting from day 15 to 85 were balanced CD4/CD8.

5'RACE primed at constant segments yielded TCR alpha and TCR beta cDNA libraries bearing sample barcodes and UMIs. TCRdb reprocessed the 5' RACE reads via MiXCR and lists one record per CDR3 protein. There are about 430,000 distinct CDR3 sequences in the sample; 20% to 25% occur only once, and 7% to 9.5% lies in the top ten. V is TRBV5-1 and J is TRBJ2-5; 9 nucleotides align to TRBD2. Sequencing was done on a sample of PBMCs or a T cell subset sorted from them (not recorded which). The receptor was derived from an adult woman who had mild COVID-19 (a few samples of this study predate the infection). Cell type and time point are not known. CDR3 nucleotide sequence: TGCGCCAGCAGCTTGTCCCCTAGCGGGGTGTACCAAGAGACCCAGTACTTC. Translated, it gives CASSLSPSGVYQETQYF. Full variable domain (rest looked up from reference TRBV5-1 and TRBJ2-5): KAGVTQTPRYLIKTRGQQVTLSCSPISGHRSVSWYQQTPGQGLQFLFEYFSETQRNKGNFPGRFSGRQFSNSRSEMNVSTLELGDSALYLCASSLSPSGVYQETQYFGPGTRLLVL.